These T cell receptor beta chains were read from a single sample in a study of technical replicates of blood from several donors. The protocol was immunoSEQ multiplex PCR, while the TCRdb copy is restricted to in-frame clones and leaves out a portion. This sample has fewer than 70,000 clones; 90% to 95% occur once, and the top ten carry 0.2% to 0.25%. Material: T cells isolated from PBMCs. All receptors come from a human donor in good health. Each CDR3 is given with its conserved first and last residue. A D gene is named only where the DNA matches it firmly. The listing skips clone size in some rows; elsewhere it reads once, few, many or a size class.

D	size	V	J	DNA	CDR3
TRBD1	-	TRBV28	TRBJ2-7	TGTGCCAGCAGTTTACTGGGGACAGAAGCCTACGAGCAGTACTTC	CASSLLGTEAYEQYF
TRBD1	-	TRBV6-5	TRBJ2-7	TGTGCCAGCAGTTACCACCGACAGGGCGAGCAGTACTTC	CASSYHRQGEQYF
-	-	TRBV7-9	TRBJ1-1	TGTGCCAGCAGTTGGGACAATATGAACACTGAAGCTTTCTTT	CASSWDNMNTEAFF
-	-	TRBV6-5	TRBJ1-1	TGTGCCAGCAGTTACGGCGGCACGTTCGGGAACACTGAAGCTTTCTTT	CASSYGGTFGNTEAFF
-	once	TRBV29-1	TRBJ2-2	TGCAGCGGGTGGGGGGGCGACGCGAACACCGGGGAGCTGTTTTTT	CSGWGGDANTGELFF
-	-	TRBV7-6	TRBJ2-1	TGTGCCAGCAGCGTAAGTGACTCGGCGTACAATGAGCAGTTCTTC	CASSVSDSAYNEQFF
-	-	TRBV15	TRBJ2-5	TGTGCCACCGGGAGGGGGAACCCCTTCCAAGAGACCCAGTACTTC	CATGRGNPFQETQYF
TRBD1	once	TRBV7-6	TRBJ2-5	TGTGCCAGCAGCCTATTTAGGACAGGGGGTCGGGAGACCCAGTACTTC	CASSLFRTGGRETQYF
TRBD2	-	TRBV18	TRBJ2-1	TGTGCCAGCTCACCCGGGACGGGGGGGCAGTACAATGAGCAGTTCTTC	CASSPGTGGQYNEQFF
-	-	TRBV10-3	TRBJ1-1	TGTGCCATCAGTGACCTTGACAGAGAGAACACTGAAGCTTTCTTT	CAISDLDRENTEAFF
TRBD1	-	TRBV28	TRBJ2-5	TGTGCCAGTTGGGGAAGGGGGCATATCAGAGAGACCCAGTACTTC	CASWGRGHIRETQYF
TRBD1	-	TRBV7-6	TRBJ1-2	TGTGCCAGCAGCCCCTCAGGGGGGAGTAACTATGGCTACACCTTC	CASSPSGGSNYGYTF
-	-	TRBV9	TRBJ2-1	TGTGCCAGCAGCGCTCATGTGGAGGGCAATGAGCAGTTCTTC	CASSAHVEGNEQFF
TRBD1	-	TRBV5-5	TRBJ2-7	TGTGCCAGCAGCTTGGCAGGACAGGGGAACCACGAGCAGTACTTC	CASSLAGQGNHEQYF
-	-	TRBV7-9	TRBJ2-2	TGTGCCAGCAGCTTATCTTGGGAGCTGTTTTTT	CASSLSWELFF
TRBD2	once	TRBV7-6	TRBJ2-1	TGTGCCAGCAGCTTAGACGCGGGGGGACTAGAGCAGTTCTTC	CASSLDAGGLEQFF
-	-	TRBV5-1	TRBJ2-6	TGCGCCAGCAGCTTGCAACTAGGCTCTGGGGCCAACGTCCTGACTTTC	CASSLQLGSGANVLTF
TRBD2	-	TRBV29-1	TRBJ2-3	TGCAGCACGGCGGGGGCTAGCGGGGGCACAGATACGCAGTATTTT	CSTAGASGGTDTQYF
-	-	TRBV7-9	TRBJ2-5	TGTGCCAGCAGCAGCGAAGAGACCCAGTACTTC	CASSSEETQYF
-	few	TRBV6-5	TRBJ1-6	TGTGCCAGCAGTTACGGGACTGGAAATTCACCCCTCCACTTT	CASSYGTGNSPLHF
TRBD2	-	TRBV5-1	TRBJ2-7	TGCGCCAGCAGCCAGGGACTACTATCCTACGAGCAGTACTTC	CASSQGLLSYEQYF
-	-	TRBV14	TRBJ1-2	TGTGCCAGCAGCCAAGATTTGCGGGACTCAAAGGGCTACACCTTC	CASSQDLRDSKGYTF
-	-	TRBV5-5	TRBJ2-7	TGTGCCAGCAGCGGCGGGGAGGCGGCCTACGAGCAGTACTTC	CASSGGEAAYEQYF
-	-	TRBV15	TRBJ1-4	TGTGCCACCAACCCATTTAGGACAGACAATGAAAAACTGTTTTTT	CATNPFRTDNEKLFF
TRBD2	-	TRBV7-8	TRBJ2-7	TGTGCCAGCAGCTTAGTAGCTCCTAGCGGGGCCCACGAGCAGTACTTC	CASSLVAPSGAHEQYF
-	-	TRBV5-1	TRBJ2-7	TGCGCCAGCAGCTTGGATAGTTCGGCCTACGAGCAGTACTTC	CASSLDSSAYEQYF
TRBD1	-	TRBV6-5	TRBJ1-1	TGTGCCAGCAGTCCCCGGGACAGGGTAGAAGCTTTCTTT	CASSPRDRVEAFF
-	-	TRBV7-8	TRBJ1-5	TGTGCCAGCAGCGAGGGAGGAGTTGGCAATCAGCCCCAGCATTTT	CASSEGGVGNQPQHF
-	-	TRBV5-6	TRBJ2-1	TGTGCCAGCAGCTTGGGACTAGTTGACAATGAGCAGTTCTTC	CASSLGLVDNEQFF
-	-	TRBV20-1	TRBJ2-1	TGCAGTGCTAGAAGCGGGTATGAGCAGTTCTTC	CSARSGYEQFF
TRBD1	-	TRBV10-1	TRBJ2-5	TGCGCCAGCAGTGCCACCGGGACAGGGGCCCAAGAGACCCAGTACTTC	CASSATGTGAQETQYF
-	-	TRBV11-2	TRBJ2-5	TGTGCCAGCAGCTTACAGGGGCAGGAGACCCAGTACTTC	CASSLQGQETQYF
-	-	TRBV11-2	TRBJ2-4	TGTGCCAGCAGCTTAGACGCGGGCTCCCACGGTGGAAACATTCAGTACTTC	CASSLDAGSHGGNIQYF
-	-	TRBV18	TRBJ2-2	TGTGCCAGCTCACCCAGTGTTGGCACCGGGGAGCTGTTTTTT	CASSPSVGTGELFF
-	-	TRBV14	TRBJ1-1	TGTGCCAGCAGCCAAGATTTGGGCAGGTTGAACACTGAAGCTTTCTTT	CASSQDLGRLNTEAFF
-	-	TRBV28	TRBJ2-7	TGTGCCAGCAGTTTAGTTTACAACGAGCAGTACTTC	CASSLVYNEQYF
TRBD1	-	TRBV18	TRBJ1-5	TGTGCCAGCTCACCACCGTCTCTGACAGGGGCCAATCAGCCCCAGCATTTT	CASSPPSLTGANQPQHF
-	-	TRBV14	TRBJ2-2	TGTGCCAGCAGCCAAGATTTCGGACCCGGGACAAACACCGGGGAGCTGTTTTTT	CASSQDFGPGTNTGELFF
-	-	TRBV28	TRBJ2-7	TGTGCCAGCATCCGGTCAGGGGATGGATACGAGCAGTACTTC	CASIRSGDGYEQYF
TRBD2	-	TRBV7-6	TRBJ2-3	TGTGCCAGCAGCTTTTCTAGCGGGACGGCGGATACGCAGTATTTT	CASSFSSGTADTQYF
TRBD1	-	TRBV5-1	TRBJ2-7	TGCGCCAGCAGCTTGGCCTTCCCAGGGGGTTCCTACGAGCAGTACTTC	CASSLAFPGGSYEQYF
TRBD1	-	TRBV13	TRBJ1-2	TGTGCCAGCAGCTTGACAGGGCAACGCTATGGCTACACCTTC	CASSLTGQRYGYTF